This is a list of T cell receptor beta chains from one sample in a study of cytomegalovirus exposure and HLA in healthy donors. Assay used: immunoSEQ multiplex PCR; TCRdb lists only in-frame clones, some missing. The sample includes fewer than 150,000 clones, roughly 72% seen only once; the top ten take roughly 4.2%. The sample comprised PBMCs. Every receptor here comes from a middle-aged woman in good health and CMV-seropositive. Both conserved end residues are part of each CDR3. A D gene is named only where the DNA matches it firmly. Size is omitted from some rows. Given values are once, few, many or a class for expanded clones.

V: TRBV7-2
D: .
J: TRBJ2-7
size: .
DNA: TGTGCCAGCAGCTTAAACAGGGTTAGCTCCTACGAGCAGTACTTC
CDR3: CASSLNRVSSYEQYF

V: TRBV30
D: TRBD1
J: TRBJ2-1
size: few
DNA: TGTGCCTGGAGTTGGAGACAGGGGGGTCCCTGGCAGTTCTTC
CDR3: CAWSWRQGGPWQFF

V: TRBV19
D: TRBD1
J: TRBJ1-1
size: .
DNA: TGTGCCAGTAGTATAGGGACAGGGGGGAACACTGAAGCTTTCTTT
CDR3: CASSIGTGGNTEAFF

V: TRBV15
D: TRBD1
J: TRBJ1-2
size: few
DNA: TGTGCCACCAGCAGTCTGGACAGGCCGAGTGGGGGCTACACCTTC
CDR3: CATSSLDRPSGGYTF

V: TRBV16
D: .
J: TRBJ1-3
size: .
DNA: TGTGCCAGCAGCCGACAGCTTGGAAACACCATATATTTT
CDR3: CASSRQLGNTIYF

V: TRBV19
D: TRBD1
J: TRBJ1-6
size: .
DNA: TGTGCCAGTAGCTCACAGGGGCAGGGGGTTAATTCACCCCTCCACTTT
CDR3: CASSSQGQGVNSPLHF

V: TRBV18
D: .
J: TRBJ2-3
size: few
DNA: TGTGCCAGCTCACCTACCTACGCAGATACGCAGTATTTT
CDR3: CASSPTYADTQYF

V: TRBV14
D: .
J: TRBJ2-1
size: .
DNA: TGTGCCAGCAGCCAAGGGTACAAGGCGGGGCAATTGTACAATGAGCAGTTCTTC
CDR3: CASSQGYKAGQLYNEQFF

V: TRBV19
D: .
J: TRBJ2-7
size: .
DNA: TGTGCCAGTAGTATCGGTACGCTAGGCTACGAGCAGTACTTC
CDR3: CASSIGTLGYEQYF

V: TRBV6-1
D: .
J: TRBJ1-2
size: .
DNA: TGTGCCAGCATCCGGTGGGGAGCCGGCTATGGCTACACCTTC
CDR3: CASIRWGAGYGYTF

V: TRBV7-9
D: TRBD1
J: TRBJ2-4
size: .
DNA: TGTGCCAGCAGGTTCGGGACAGGAGACACCAAAAACATTCAGTACTTC
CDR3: CASRFGTGDTKNIQYF

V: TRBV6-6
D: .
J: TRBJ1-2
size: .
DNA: TGTGCCAGCAGCCGTCCGCAGGCAGCTAACTATGGCTACACCTTC
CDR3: CASSRPQAANYGYTF

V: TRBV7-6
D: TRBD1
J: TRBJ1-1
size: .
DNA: TGTGCCAGCAGCTCGCCAGGGGGCAGTACTGAAGCTTTCTTT
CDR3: CASSSPGGSTEAFF

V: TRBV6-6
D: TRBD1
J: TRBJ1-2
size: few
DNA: TGTGCCAGCAGTCTCACATCAGGGGGCGGCTACACCTTC
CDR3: CASSLTSGGGYTF

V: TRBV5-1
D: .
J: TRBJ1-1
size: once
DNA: TGCGCCAGCAGCTTGGCGACCAGGGACTTGAACACTGAAGCTTTCTTT
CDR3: CASSLATRDLNTEAFF

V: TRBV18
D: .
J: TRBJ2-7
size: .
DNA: TGTGCCAGCTCACCGTCCCAACAGGGCGAGCAGTACTTC
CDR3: CASSPSQQGEQYF

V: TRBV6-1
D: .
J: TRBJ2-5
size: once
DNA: TGTGCCAGCCTCAACAGGGAGGGGACCCAGTACTTC
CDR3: CASLNREGTQYF

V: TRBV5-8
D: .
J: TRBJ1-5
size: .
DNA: TGTGCCAGCAGCTTGTTGGCAGTGGGCAATCAGCCCCAGCATTTT
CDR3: CASSLLAVGNQPQHF

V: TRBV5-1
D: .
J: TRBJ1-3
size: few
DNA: TGCGCCAGCAGCTTGGAGGGGTTCTCTGGAAACACCATATATTTT
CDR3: CASSLEGFSGNTIYF

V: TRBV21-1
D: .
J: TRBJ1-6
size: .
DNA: TGTGCCAGCAGCAATGAAGGGGAATCACCCCTCCACTTT
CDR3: CASSNEGESPLHF

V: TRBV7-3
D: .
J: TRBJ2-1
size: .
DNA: TGTGCCAGCAGCACCACAGGGAGCTCCTACAATGAGCAGTTCTTC
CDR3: CASSTTGSSYNEQFF

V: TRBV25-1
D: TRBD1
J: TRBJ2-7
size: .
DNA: TGTGCCAGCAGTTGGGACAGCTACGAGCAGTACTTC
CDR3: CASSWDSYEQYF

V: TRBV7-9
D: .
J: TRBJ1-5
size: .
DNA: TGTGCCAGCAGTTCCGGACACCCGAATCAGCCCCAGCATTTT
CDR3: CASSSGHPNQPQHF

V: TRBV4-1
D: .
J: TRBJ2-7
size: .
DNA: TGCGCCAGCAGCCAAGCACCGACAGGAGGAGTTTACGAGCAGTACTTC
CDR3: CASSQAPTGGVYEQYF

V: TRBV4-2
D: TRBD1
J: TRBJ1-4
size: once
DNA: TGTGCCAGCAGCCAAGACTGGGACAGGGTTGAAAAACTGTTTTTT
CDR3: CASSQDWDRVEKLFF

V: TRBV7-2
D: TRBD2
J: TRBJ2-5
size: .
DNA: TGTGCCAGCAGCTTATTCGGACTAGCGGGGAGTCAAGAGACCCAGTACTTC
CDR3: CASSLFGLAGSQETQYF

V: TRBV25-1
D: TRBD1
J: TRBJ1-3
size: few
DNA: TGTGCCAGCAGTGGGACAGGGTCCTCTGGAAACACCATATATTTT
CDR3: CASSGTGSSGNTIYF

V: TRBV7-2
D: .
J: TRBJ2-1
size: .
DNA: TGTGCCAGCAGCTACCAGTTTGAGCAGTTCTTC
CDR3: CASSYQFEQFF

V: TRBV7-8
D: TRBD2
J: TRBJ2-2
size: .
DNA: TGTGCCAGCAGTTCTACCTGGGGACTAGCGGGAGGAGGCACCGGGGAGCTGTTTTTT
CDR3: CASSSTWGLAGGGTGELFF

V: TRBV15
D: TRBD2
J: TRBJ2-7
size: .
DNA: TGTGCCACCAGCAGAGATAGTGGGAGGGGCTACGAGCAGTACTTC
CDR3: CATSRDSGRGYEQYF

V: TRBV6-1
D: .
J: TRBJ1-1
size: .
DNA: TGTGCCAGCAGCCAGAGGTTCGACACTGAAGCTTTCTTT
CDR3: CASSQRFDTEAFF

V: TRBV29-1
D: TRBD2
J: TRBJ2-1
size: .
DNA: TGCAGCGTTAGGGGTGGCGGGAGGGCCGACGATGAGCAGTTCTTC
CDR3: CSVRGGGRADDEQFF

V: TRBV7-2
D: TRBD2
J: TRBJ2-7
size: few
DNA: TGTGCCAGCAGCCCAAGGACTAGCGGGAGCTACGAGCAGTACTTC
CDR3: CASSPRTSGSYEQYF

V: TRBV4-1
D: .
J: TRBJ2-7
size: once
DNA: TGCGCCAGCAGCCATATCGGGCGGGCCTCCTACGAGCAGTACTTC
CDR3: CASSHIGRASYEQYF

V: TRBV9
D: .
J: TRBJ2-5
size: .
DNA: TGTGCCAGCAGCGAGGGGGTCGGGACCCAGTACTTC
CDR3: CASSEGVGTQYF

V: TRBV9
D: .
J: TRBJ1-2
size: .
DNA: TGTGCCAGCAGTGGACAGCAGTCTAACTATGGCTACACCTTC
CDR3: CASSGQQSNYGYTF

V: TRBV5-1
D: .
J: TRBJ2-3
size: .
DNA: TGCGCCAGCAGCTTGGCCTCGGGAACAGATACGCAGTATTTT
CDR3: CASSLASGTDTQYF

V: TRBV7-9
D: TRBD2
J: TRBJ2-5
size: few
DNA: TGTGCCAGCAGCTTAACGGCGGGAGTGGTGGAGACCCAGTACTTC
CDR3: CASSLTAGVVETQYF

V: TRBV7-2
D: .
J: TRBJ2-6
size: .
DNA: TGTGCCAGCAGCTTATGGCTAGATGGGGCCAACGTCCTGACTTTC
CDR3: CASSLWLDGANVLTF

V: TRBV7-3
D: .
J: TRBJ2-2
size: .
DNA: TGTGCCAGCAGCTTAACGGGTAGCGGCGACACCGGGGAGCTGTTTTTT
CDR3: CASSLTGSGDTGELFF

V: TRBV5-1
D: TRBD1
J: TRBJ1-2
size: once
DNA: TGCGCCAGCAGCTTGGGCACAGGGGGAGGCGGCTACACCTTC
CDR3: CASSLGTGGGGYTF

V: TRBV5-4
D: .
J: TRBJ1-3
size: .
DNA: TGTGCCAGCAGCTTGGACACCAACTCTGGAAACACCATATATTTT
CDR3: CASSLDTNSGNTIYF

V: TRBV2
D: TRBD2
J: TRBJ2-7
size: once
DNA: TGTGCCAGCAGTGAAACAGAGCGGGACCTCACCTACGAGCAGTACTTC
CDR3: CASSETERDLTYEQYF

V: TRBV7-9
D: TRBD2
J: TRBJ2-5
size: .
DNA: TGTGCCAGCAGCTTAGGAGTTTTGGCGGGGGGCCAAGAGACCCAGTACTTC
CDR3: CASSLGVLAGGQETQYF

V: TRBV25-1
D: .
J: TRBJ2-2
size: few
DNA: TGTGCCAGCAGTGACCAGGGGGGCCTGGTGACCGGGGAGCTGTTTTTT
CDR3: CASSDQGGLVTGELFF

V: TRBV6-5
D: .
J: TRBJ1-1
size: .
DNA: TGTGCCAGCACCTTGGCCATGAACACTGAAGCTTTCTTT
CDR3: CASTLAMNTEAFF

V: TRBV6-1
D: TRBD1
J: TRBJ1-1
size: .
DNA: TGTGCCAGCAGAGGGGACAGGGTCGAAGCTTTCTTT
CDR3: CASRGDRVEAFF

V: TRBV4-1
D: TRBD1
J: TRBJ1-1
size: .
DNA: TGCGCCAGCAGATACCCGGGACAGACTGAAGCTTTCTTT
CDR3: CASRYPGQTEAFF

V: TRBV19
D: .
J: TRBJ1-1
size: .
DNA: TGTGCCAGTAGTACAACAGGGAACACTGAAGCTTTCTTT
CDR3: CASSTTGNTEAFF

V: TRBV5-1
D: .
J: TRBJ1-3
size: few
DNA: TGCGCCAGCAGCCAAGGCGGAAGCTCTGGAAACACCATATATTTT
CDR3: CASSQGGSSGNTIYF

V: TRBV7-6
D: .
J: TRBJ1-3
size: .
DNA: TGTGCCAGCAGCCAAGCGACGGCCAGCTCTGGAAACACCATATATTTT
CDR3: CASSQATASSGNTIYF

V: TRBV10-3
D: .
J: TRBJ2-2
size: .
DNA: TGTGCCATCAGTGAGCAGAACACCGGGGAGCTGTTTTTT
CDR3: CAISEQNTGELFF

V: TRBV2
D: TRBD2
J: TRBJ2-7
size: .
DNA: TGTGCCAGCAGTGAAGTAGCGGGAGGGCCCTACGAGCAGTACTTC
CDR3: CASSEVAGGPYEQYF

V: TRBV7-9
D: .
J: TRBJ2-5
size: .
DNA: TGTGCCAGCAGCTTAGATAGGAGGAAGACCCAGTACTTC
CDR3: CASSLDRRKTQYF

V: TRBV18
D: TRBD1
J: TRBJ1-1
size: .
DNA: TGTGCCAGCTCACCGAAGACAGGGCCGAACACTGAAGCTTTCTTT
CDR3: CASSPKTGPNTEAFF